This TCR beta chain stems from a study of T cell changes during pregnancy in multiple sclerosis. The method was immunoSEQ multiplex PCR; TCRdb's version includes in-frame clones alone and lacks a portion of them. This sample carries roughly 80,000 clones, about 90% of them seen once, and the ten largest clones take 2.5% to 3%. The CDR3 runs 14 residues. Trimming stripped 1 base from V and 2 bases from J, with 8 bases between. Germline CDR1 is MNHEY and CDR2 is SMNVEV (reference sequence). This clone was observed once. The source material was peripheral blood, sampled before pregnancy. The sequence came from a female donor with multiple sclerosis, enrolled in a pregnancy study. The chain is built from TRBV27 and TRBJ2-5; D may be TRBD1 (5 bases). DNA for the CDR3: TGTGCCAGCAGTTTATGGGGCAGACAAGAGACCCAGTACTTC. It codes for CASSLWGRQETQYF.